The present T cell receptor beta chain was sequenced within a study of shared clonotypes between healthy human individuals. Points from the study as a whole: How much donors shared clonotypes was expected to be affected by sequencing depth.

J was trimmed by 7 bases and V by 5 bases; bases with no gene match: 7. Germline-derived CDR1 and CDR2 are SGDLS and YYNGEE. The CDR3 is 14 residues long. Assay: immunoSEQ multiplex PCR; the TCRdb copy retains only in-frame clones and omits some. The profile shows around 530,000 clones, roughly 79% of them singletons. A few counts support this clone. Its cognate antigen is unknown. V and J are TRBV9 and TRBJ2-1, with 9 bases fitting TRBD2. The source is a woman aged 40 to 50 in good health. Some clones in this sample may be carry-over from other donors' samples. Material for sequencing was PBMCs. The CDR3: CASRPSGAENEQFF. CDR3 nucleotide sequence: TGTGCCAGCAGACCTAGCGGGGCGGAAAATGAGCAGTTCTTC.